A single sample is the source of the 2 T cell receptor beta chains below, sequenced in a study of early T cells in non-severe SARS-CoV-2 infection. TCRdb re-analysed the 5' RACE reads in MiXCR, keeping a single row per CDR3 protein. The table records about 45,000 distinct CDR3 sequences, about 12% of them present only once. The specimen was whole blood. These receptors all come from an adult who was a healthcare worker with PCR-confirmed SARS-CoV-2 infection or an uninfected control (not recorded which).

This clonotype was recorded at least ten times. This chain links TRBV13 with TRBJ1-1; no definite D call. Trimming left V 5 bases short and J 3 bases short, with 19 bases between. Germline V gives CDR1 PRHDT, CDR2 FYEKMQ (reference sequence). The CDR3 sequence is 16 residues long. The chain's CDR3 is CASSPMGGRKYTEAFF. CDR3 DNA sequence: TGTGCCAGCAGCCCCATGGGCGGCCGCAAATACACTGAAGCTTTCTTT. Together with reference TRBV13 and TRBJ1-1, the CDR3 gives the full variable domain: AAGVIQSPRHLIKEKRETATLKCYPIPRHDTVYWYQQGPGQDPQFLISFYEKMQSDKGSIPDRFSAQQFSDYHSELNMSSLELGDSALYFCASSPMGGRKYTEAFFGQGTRLTVV.

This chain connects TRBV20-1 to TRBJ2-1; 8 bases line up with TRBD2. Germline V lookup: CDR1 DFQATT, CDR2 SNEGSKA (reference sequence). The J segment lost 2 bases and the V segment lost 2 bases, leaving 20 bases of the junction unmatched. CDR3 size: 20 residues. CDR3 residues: CSARRLAGIGTDGTYNEQFF. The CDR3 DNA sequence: TGCAGTGCTAGAAGGCTAGCGGGTATAGGGACCGATGGGACCTACAATGAGCAGTTCTTC.